A single sample gave rise to the 4 T cell receptor beta chains below, sequenced in a study of cytomegalovirus exposure and HLA in healthy donors. The PCR made use of 60 Vbeta and 13 Jbeta primers. The protocol was immunoSEQ multiplex PCR, while the TCRdb copy is restricted to in-frame clones and leaves out a portion. The sample shows 200,000 or so clones, less than 90% of them seen only once. The sequencing input was PBMCs. The receptors here all came from a boy aged 5-17 years in good health and CMV-seronegative.

The rearrangement uses TRBV20-1 and TRBJ2-5; perhaps TRBD2 as D (5 bases). Trimming shortened V by 6 bases and J by 5 bases, and 10 bases separated the two germline ends. This CDR3 has 11 residues. Germline-derived CDR1 and CDR2 are DFQATT and SNEGSKA (reference sequence). CDR3 nucleotide sequence: TGCAGTGCCGTTTCGGGGGAGACCCAGTACTTC. Protein product: CSAVSGETQYF.

The V call is TRBV4-1, the J call TRBJ1-3, with D uncertain. Germline loops: CDR1 MGHRA, CDR2 YSYEKL. V dropped 4 bases and J dropped 0 bases, with 16 bases sitting between them. The CDR3 totals 17 residues. CDR3 in amino acids: CASSPSGGVLSGNTIYF. CDR3 sequence (DNA): TGCGCCAGCAGCCCATCGGGCGGGGTGCTCTCTGGAAACACCATATATTTT.

The chain carries TRBV28 and TRBJ1-5; D remains unclear. The CDR3 runs 14 residues. The V gene lost 2 bases and the J gene lost 9 bases, with 14 bases spanning the gap. Germline values: CDR1 MDHEN, CDR2 SYDVKM. The CDR3 here is CASSLTRARGPQHF. In DNA form, the CDR3 reads TGTGCCAGCAGTTTAACCCGGGCCCGGGGGCCCCAGCATTTT.

J is TRBJ2-3 and V is TRBV10-3; no clear D gene. Germline CDR1 and CDR2: ENHRY and SYGVKD. V dropped 2 bases and J dropped 6 bases, with 12 bases sitting between them. The CDR3 has 14 amino acids. CDR3 in DNA: TGTGCCATCAGTGAGATGACTGGCGCGGATACGCAGTATTTT. Protein: CAISEMTGADTQYF.